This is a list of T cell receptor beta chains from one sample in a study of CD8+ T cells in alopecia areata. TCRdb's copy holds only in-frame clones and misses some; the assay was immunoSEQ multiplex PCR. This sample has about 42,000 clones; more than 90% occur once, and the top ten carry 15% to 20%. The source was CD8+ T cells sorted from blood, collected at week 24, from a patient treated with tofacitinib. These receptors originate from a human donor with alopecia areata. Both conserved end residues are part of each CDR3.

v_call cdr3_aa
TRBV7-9 CAGKYSGANVLTF
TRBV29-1 CSVSTDTRGYEQYF
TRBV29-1 CSVEDYTGTDNEQFF
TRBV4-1 CASSRVAGGNTGELFF
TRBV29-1 CSALLADRGPYEQYF
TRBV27 CASSPLLTKDYGYTF
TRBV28 CASSLGGSPLHF
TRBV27 CASSPNTKGPGDSEAFF
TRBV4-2 CASSQDKGILNEKLFF
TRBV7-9 CASSHGQGQQETQYF
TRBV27 CASSLRGYEQYF
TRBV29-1 CSAPVNNEQFF
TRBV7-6 CASRTSGGLYNEQFF
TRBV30 CAWGTGTYGYTF
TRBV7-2 CASSLDRGETQYF
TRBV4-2 CASSPQRGQYEAFF
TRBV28 CASSLLVGRRNSPLHF
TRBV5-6 CASSLRSQVRYEQYF
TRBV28 CASSLLAGDFYEQYF
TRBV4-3 CASSQDRGATQYF
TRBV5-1 CASSLSDRETDTQYF
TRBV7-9 CTSSLGHNEQYF
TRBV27 CASSFYPLSDDTQYF
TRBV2 CASTILVGGELFF
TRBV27 CASSLYAGGGYGTQYF
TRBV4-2 CASSPAPTSGDYEQFF
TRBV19 CASSISALAGNNEQFF
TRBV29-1 CSVGNEAFF
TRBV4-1 CASSQLTGTKDNEQFF
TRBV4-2 CASSQDDRVLAKNIQYF
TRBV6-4 CASSTSGESTGELFF
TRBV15 CATNWGTADEQYF
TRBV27 CASSLRLAGAGDTQYF
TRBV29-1 CSVEVQDYNEQFF
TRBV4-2 CASSQGLRSTGELFF
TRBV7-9 CASSLGIGVSYEQYF
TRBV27 CASSTWRGDYNEQFF
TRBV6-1 CASSEGVSSNQPQHF